This TCR beta chain was recorded in a study of blood T cell repertoires in COVID-19. In the study overall: Donors in the United States, Italy and Spain gave samples during acute or convalescent COVID-19. T cells, B-cell-depleted T cells, or PBMCs supplied cDNA or gDNA.

Original methodology: Using reference gene primer amplification, nucleated cell counts were estimated. Assay: immunoSEQ multiplex PCR; the TCRdb copy retains only in-frame clones and omits some. V and J calls and clone size come straight from that table; D and trimming were deduced from the DNA. The sample lists about 100,000 clones, 80% to 95% seen once, with 5.7% in the top ten. This CDR3 is built from 12 residues. Trimming cost V 5 bases and J 8 bases, with 10 bases left between them. CDR1 is SEHNR and CDR2 is FQNEAQ in the germline V gene (reference sequence). Sample: peripheral blood. The receptor was isolated from a man between 65 and 79 years old with acute or convalescent COVID-19. This rearrangement joins TRBV7-9 to TRBJ1-5; unclear D gene. CDR3: CASSVRTEPQHF. In DNA form, the CDR3 reads TGTGCCAGCAGCGTCAGGACTGAGCCCCAGCATTTT.